This entry describes one T cell receptor beta chain. The antigen is not known. The sample originates from a study of T cells in Graves' hyperthyroidism and ophthalmopathy. Notes on the study in general: Separating ophthalmopathy from stable hyperthyroidism was achieved by a 13 V-J model. Most clonotypes expanded in the thyroid (above 0.001) were also present in blood.

Newly diagnosed patients aged 18 to 65 had hyperthyroidism of under 2 months' duration. In making diagnoses, clinical symptoms, serum thyroxine and TRAb, thyroid ultrasound and orbital computed tomography were all used. TCR beta CDR3 sequences were amplified from RNA transcripts. HTBI primers were employed in a first-round RT-PCR of the TCR CDR3. TCRdb fed the multiplex PCR reads into MiXCR, producing one record per CDR3 protein. The data hold under 350,000 distinct CDR3 sequences, with roughly 20% observed a single time. The sequenced sample consisted of blood. This receptor was obtained from a woman aged 45 to 65 with Graves' hyperthyroidism.

The CDR3 loop reads CASSLEGEHDEQFF. DNA of the CDR3: TGCGCCAGCAGCTTGGAGGGGGAGCACGATGAGCAGTTCTTC. The chain carries TRBV5-1 and TRBJ2-1; the D gene is possibly TRBD1 (6 bases). Trimming removed 0 bases at V and 8 bases at J, with 12 bases between. Germline-derived CDR1 and CDR2 are SGHRS and YFSETQ. The CDR3 runs 14 residues.